This T cell receptor (beta chain) came from a study of cytomegalovirus exposure and HLA in healthy donors. Regarding the study as a whole: Several of the most significant clusters were apparently associated with common viral pathogens in a later analysis.

Trimming removed 5 bases from V and 1 base from J, with 11 bases in between. The CDR3 contains 14 residues. In germline, CDR1 is SEHNR, CDR2 FQNEAQ (reference sequence). With respect to this clone: Its antigen remains unknown.

Use of 60 Vbeta and 13 Jbeta primers characterized the PCR. Measured with immunoSEQ multiplex PCR; TCRdb has only the in-frame clones, and not every one. The sample has under 150,000 clones, around 82% seen once; the top ten hold around 2.5%. The chain is built from TRBV7-9 and TRBJ1-1; D perhaps matches TRBD1 (6 bases). The sequenced material came from PBMCs. The origin of this receptor is a man in his fifties or sixties in good health and CMV-seronegative. This CDR3 reads CASSQRQANTEAFF. CDR3 sequence (DNA): TGTGCCAGCAGCCAGCGACAGGCGAACACTGAAGCTTTCTTT.